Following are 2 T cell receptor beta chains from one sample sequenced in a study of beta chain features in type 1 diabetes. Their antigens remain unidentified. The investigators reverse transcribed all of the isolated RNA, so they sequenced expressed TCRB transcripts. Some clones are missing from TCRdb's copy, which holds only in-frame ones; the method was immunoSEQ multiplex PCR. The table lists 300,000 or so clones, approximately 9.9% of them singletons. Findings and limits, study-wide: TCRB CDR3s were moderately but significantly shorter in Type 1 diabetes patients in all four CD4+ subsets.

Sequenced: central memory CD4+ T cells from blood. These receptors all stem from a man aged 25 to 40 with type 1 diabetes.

The CDR3 region has the DNA TGTGCCAGCAGTTCACTTGGACTAGAGGGGGGCAATGAGCAGTTCTTC. It yields the protein CASSSLGLEGGNEQFF. The chain has TRBV28 and TRBJ2-1; tentatively, D is TRBD2 (7 bases). Germline V lookup: CDR1 MDHEN, CDR2 SYDVKM. The CDR3 contains 16 residues. Trimming removed 4 bases at V and 6 bases at J, with 19 bases between.

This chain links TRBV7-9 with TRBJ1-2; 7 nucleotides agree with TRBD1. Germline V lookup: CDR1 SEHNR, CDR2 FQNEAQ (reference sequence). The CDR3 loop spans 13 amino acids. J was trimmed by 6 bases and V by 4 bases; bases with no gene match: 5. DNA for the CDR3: TGTGCCAGCAGCTCCCGGGACAGCCATGGCTACACCTTC. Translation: CASSSRDSHGYTF. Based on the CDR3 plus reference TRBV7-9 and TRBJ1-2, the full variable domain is DTGVSQNPRHKITKRGQNVTFRCDPISEHNRLYWYRQTLGQGPEFLTYFQNEAQLEKSRLLSDRFSAERPKGSFSTLEIQRTEQGDSAMYLCASSSRDSHGYTFGSGTRLTVV.